This T cell receptor beta chain was recorded in a study of blood T cell repertoires in COVID-19. Study context: Whether acute or convalescent, the COVID-19 samples came from the United States, Italy and Spain.

Using immunoSEQ multiplex PCR, the repertoire was profiled, and TCRdb retains in-frame clones only, with some absent. The repertoire consists of 150,000 or so clones, with around 89% occurring once and the leading ten covering around an eighth. The TCR was taken from a man aged 18-30 years with COVID-19, enrolled during active disease. The sample consisted of peripheral blood.

CDR3 region: CASSWTGLWQETQYF. The CDR3 DNA reads as TGTGCCAGCAGTTGGACAGGTTTGTGGCAAGAGACCCAGTACTTC. The chain is built from TRBV28 and TRBJ2-5, with 7 bases matching TRBD1. The germline CDR1 and CDR2 sequences are MDHEN and SYDVKM. The CDR3 spans 15 residues. V dropped 4 bases and J dropped 2; count of bases not matched to a gene: 7.